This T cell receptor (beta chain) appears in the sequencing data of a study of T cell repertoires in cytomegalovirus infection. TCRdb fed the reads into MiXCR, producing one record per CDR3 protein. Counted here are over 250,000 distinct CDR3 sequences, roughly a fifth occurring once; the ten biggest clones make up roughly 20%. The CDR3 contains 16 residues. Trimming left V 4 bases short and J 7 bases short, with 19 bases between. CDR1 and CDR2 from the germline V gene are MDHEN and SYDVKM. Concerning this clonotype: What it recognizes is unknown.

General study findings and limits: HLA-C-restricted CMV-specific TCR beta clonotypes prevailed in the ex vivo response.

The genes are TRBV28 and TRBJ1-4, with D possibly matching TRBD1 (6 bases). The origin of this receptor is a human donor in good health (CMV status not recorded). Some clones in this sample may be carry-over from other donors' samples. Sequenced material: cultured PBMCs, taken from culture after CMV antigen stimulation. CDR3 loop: CASSSPVQGWGEKLFF. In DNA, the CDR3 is TGTGCCAGCAGTTCGCCTGTACAGGGTTGGGGTGAAAAACTGTTTTTT. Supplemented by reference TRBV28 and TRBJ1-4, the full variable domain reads DVKVTQSSRYLVKRTGEKVFLECVQDMDHENMFWYRQDPGLGLRLIYFSYDVKMKEKGDIPEGYSVSREKKERFSLILESASTNQTSMYLCASSSPVQGWGEKLFFGSGTQLSVL.